Given below is one T cell receptor beta chain in context. The record originates from a study of control samples from healthy donors and cancer patients. Profiling relied on immunoSEQ multiplex PCR, and the TCRdb table lists in-frame clones only, not all of them. The sample shows tens of thousands of clones, approximately 95% of them seen only once. The CDR3 consists of 17 residues. The rearrangement uses TRBV21-1 and TRBJ1-6; the table calls TRBD1, which could not be checked here. TRBV21-1 is deemed a pseudogene. The source is a woman in her 30s in good health. Sequences were obtained from blood. Here the CDR3 DNA reads TGTGCCAGCAGCCCAGGGGGCGCTGGCTCCTATAATTCACCCCTCCACTTT. Residues: CASSPGGAGSYNSPLHF.